The entry below gives a single T cell receptor delta chain sequence along with its context. Other nucleotide sequences in the sample specify the same CDR3. TCRdb re-called the reads through CATT. The sample records about 4,200 delta-chain clones, about 38% being singletons. The V segment lost 0 bases and the J segment 0 bases; nucleotides outside the gene matches: 27. Germline lookup yields CDR1 NSMFDY and CDR2 ISSIKDK. The CDR3 contains 23 residues. The sample comes from a study of gamma-delta chains in newborns, infants, children. Study context: Microbial exposure reportedly drives polyclonal innate γδ T cell expansion after birth.

Sequenced: blood. The sequence derives from a child who received the measles vaccine. The chain has TRAV29/DV5 and TRDJ1, with TRDD2 identical over 9 bases. CDR3 in DNA: TGTGCAGCAAGCGTTCTCTTCACCTTCCTACGCTGGGGATGGGAACTGTACACCGATAAACTCATCTTT. It is translated as CAASVLFTFLRWGWELYTDKLIF. The full variable domain, with the rest looked up from reference TRAV29/DV5 and TRDJ1, is DQQVKQNSPSLSVQEGRISILNCDYTNSMFDYFLWYKKYPAEGPTFLISISSIKDKNEDGRFTVFLNKSAKHLSLHIVPSQPGDSAVYFCAASVLFTFLRWGWELYTDKLIFGKGTRVTVEP.